One sample yielded the 2 T cell receptor beta chains listed below, sequenced in a study of blood T cell repertoires in COVID-19. Sequencing used immunoSEQ multiplex PCR; TCRdb keeps in-frame clones, though not all of them. This sample yields about 210,000 clones, of which 75% to 85% are seen a single time; around 9% belongs to the top ten. The specimen sequenced was PBMCs or T cells enriched from blood (not recorded which). These TCRs come from a middle-aged man who had recovered from COVID-19.

V and J are TRBV27 and TRBJ2-3; 10 bases align to TRBD2. Germline values: CDR1 MNHEY, CDR2 SMNVEV (reference sequence). The CDR3 length is 16 residues. Trimming removed 5 bases from V and 4 bases from J; junction bases left unmatched: 9. The CDR3 nucleotides read TGTGCCAGCAGTCTTGCCGGGACTAGCGTCCCAGATACGCAGTATTTT. Its translation is CASSLAGTSVPDTQYF.

The rearrangement joins TRBV10-3 to TRBJ1-2, with 7 bases identical to TRBD1. The CDR3 is 16 residues long. With V trimmed by 5 bases and J by 7 bases, 16 bases remained unmatched. Germline-derived CDR1 and CDR2 are ENHRY and SYGVKD. The CDR3 coding sequence is TGTGCCATCAGTCGCCCGGGGACAGAGCGTGTTGGTGGCTACACCTTC. Translating it yields CAISRPGTERVGGYTF.